A single sample is the source of the 19 T cell receptor beta chains below, sequenced in a study of siplizumab effects on memory and regulatory T cells. Only in-frame clones appear in the TCRdb table, and some are missing; sequencing was by immunoSEQ multiplex PCR. The data show about 87,000 clones, with 80% to 90% seen just once and approximately 15% held by the top ten. Specimen: CD4+ T cells sorted from blood. Source of these receptors: a human donor in good health.

This rearrangement joins TRBV11-2 to TRBJ1-5, with 7 bases lining up with TRBD1. This CDR3 has 16 amino acids. The ends lost 5 bases at V and 4 bases at J; junction bases unmatched: 11. CDR1 is SGHAT and CDR2 is FQNNGV in the germline V gene. The CDR3 bases are TGTGCCAGCAGCCGAAAAGGGACAGCCGCTAATCAGCCCCAGCATTTT. It translates to CASSRKGTAANQPQHF.

This chain joins TRBV7-9 and TRBJ2-1; D remains ambiguous. The germline V gene has CDR1 SEHNR and CDR2 FQNEAQ (reference sequence). CDR3 size: 12 residues. V lost 3 bases and J 9 bases, leaving 9 bases between the germline ends. The CDR3 region has the DNA TGTGCCAGCAGCTTGAGTTCGGGTGAGCAGTTCTTC. This encodes CASSLSSGEQFF. Full variable domain (rest looked up from reference TRBV7-9 and TRBJ2-1): DTGVSQNPRHKITKRGQNVTFRCDPISEHNRLYWYRQTLGQGPEFLTYFQNEAQLEKSRLLSDRFSAERPKGSFSTLEIQRTEQGDSAMYLCASSLSSGEQFFGPGTRLTVL.

This chain uses TRBV7-8 with TRBJ2-5, with TRBD1 matching over 7 bases. Trimming at V came to 5 bases and at J to 2 bases, leaving 11 bases not matched to a gene. The CDR3 covers 16 residues. Germline V gene lookup returns CDR1 SGHVS and CDR2 FQNEAQ. DNA for the CDR3: TGTGCCAGCAGCAGAAACAGGGGCCCCTCTCAAGAGACCCAGTACTTC. The encoded protein is CASSRNRGPSQETQYF. The entire variable domain, with the rest obtained from reference TRBV7-8 and TRBJ2-5, is as follows: GAGVSQSPRYKVAKRGQDVALRCDPISGHVSLFWYQQALGQGPEFLTYFQNEAQLDKSGLPSDRFFAERPEGSVSTLKIQRTQQEDSAVYLCASSRNRGPSQETQYFGPGTRLLVL.

CDR3 region: CASSLGFTDTQYF. The DNA for the CDR3 is TGTGCCAGCAGTCTTGGTTTCACAGATACGCAGTATTTT. V is TRBV6-1 and J is TRBJ2-3; D is ambiguous. The V gene's germline CDR1 is MNHNS and CDR2 SASEGT. The V end was cut by 5 bases, the J end by 2 bases, with 8 bases between. This CDR3 has 13 amino acids.

The chain employs TRBV29-1 and TRBJ2-5, with D perhaps matching TRBD1 (6 bases). CDR3 length equals 12 residues. Germline V gives CDR1 SQVTM, CDR2 ANQGSEA. Trimming took off 0 bases at V and 4 bases at J, with 6 bases between the two ends. In DNA, the CDR3 is TGCAGCGTTGAAGAAGGGGGAGAGACCCAGTACTTC. Residues: CSVEEGGETQYF.

This chain links TRBV6-1 with TRBJ2-5; D unresolved. Germline V gene sequence: CDR1 MNHNS, CDR2 SASEGT. Trimming left V 4 bases short and J 0 bases short, with 6 bases between. The CDR3 extends over 13 amino acids. The CDR3 region is CASSGTYQETQYF. CDR3 in DNA: TGTGCCAGCAGTGGAACCTACCAAGAGACCCAGTACTTC.

The chain carries TRBV9 and TRBJ2-6, with 7 bases lining up with TRBD1. This CDR3 is 18 amino acids long. Germline V gives CDR1 SGDLS, CDR2 YYNGEE. Germline trimming cut 0 bases from V and 0 bases from J; bases unmatched to any gene: 6. CDR3: CASSVVRDSYSGANVLTF. The CDR3 DNA follows: TGTGCCAGCAGCGTAGTGAGGGACAGTTACTCTGGGGCCAACGTCCTGACTTTC. The full variable domain, its missing parts supplied by reference TRBV9 and TRBJ2-6, is DSGVTQTPKHLITATGQRVTLRCSPRSGDLSVYWYQQSLDQGLQFLIQYYNGEERAKGNILERFSAQQFPDLHSELNLSSLELGDSALYFCASSVVRDSYSGANVLTFGAGSRLTVL.

CDR3 sequence reads: CAWSGSVYEQYF. The CDR3 nucleotides are TGTGCCTGGAGTGGATCAGTCTACGAGCAGTACTTC. The rearrangement joins TRBV30 to TRBJ2-7; D gene unclear. The CDR3 sequence is 12 residues long. From germline, CDR1 is GTSNPN and CDR2 SVGIG (reference sequence). Trimming removed 1 base at V and 3 bases at J, with 7 bases between.

The CDR3 loop reads CASSQESTSSNQPQHF. The CDR3 nucleotides are TGCGCCAGCAGCCAAGAAAGCACGAGTAGCAATCAGCCCCAGCATTTT. The gene calls are TRBV4-1 and TRBJ1-5; D remains unclear. This CDR3 has 16 residues. Between the trimmed V and J ends, which lost 0 bases and 0 bases, there was a span of 9 bases. Germline CDR1 is MGHRA and CDR2 is YSYEKL.

V is TRBV21-1 and J is TRBJ2-4. TRBV21-1 is noted as a pseudogene. The CDR3 is 15 amino acids. For the CDR3, the DNA is TGTGCCAGCAGCCCCCGTGAAGAAGCCAAAAACATTCAGTACTTC. The encoded protein is CASSPREEAKNIQYF.

This clone was counted between two and nine times. This chain links TRBV9 with TRBJ1-3; 9 nucleotides match TRBD1. Germline V gives CDR1 SGDLS, CDR2 YYNGEE. This CDR3 contains 18 residues. The V and J ends lost 0 bases and 6 bases, in that order; junction bases with no gene match: 13. The CDR3, as DNA: TGTGCCAGCAGCGTAGTGGATACCGGGACAGGGTTTGCAAACACCATATATTTT. Residues: CASSVVDTGTGFANTIYF.

CDR3 sequence (DNA): TGTGCCAGCATCAGGGTCTATGGCTACACCTTC. Its translation is CASIRVYGYTF. This rearrangement joins TRBV5-6 to TRBJ1-2; D might be TRBD1 (5 bases). The germline V and J ends were trimmed by 6 bases and 4 bases, with 7 bases remaining between them. CDR1 is SGHDT and CDR2 is YYEEEE in the germline V gene. CDR3 length equals 11 residues.

This clone has more than one count but fewer than ten. This chain joins TRBV5-1 and TRBJ1-5; TRBD1 is a possible D gene (5 bases). Per the germline V gene, CDR1 is SGHRS and CDR2 is YFSETQ. Trimming shortened V by 3 bases and J by 0 bases, and 25 bases separated the two germline ends. The CDR3 runs to 20 residues. The CDR3 reads CASSYRPSGTGDVSNQPQHF. CDR3 nucleotides: TGCGCCAGCAGCTATCGTCCCTCGGGGACTGGCGATGTTAGCAATCAGCCCCAGCATTTT.

V gene TRBV11-3 combines with J gene TRBJ2-7, with D possibly matching TRBD2 (7 bases). The CDR3 covers 15 residues. Trimming took 2 bases from V and 3 from J, leaving 14 bases between them. Per germline, CDR1 SGHNT and CDR2 YENEEA. The CDR3 loop reads CASSLFRGAGYEQYF. Written as DNA, the CDR3 is TGTGCCAGCAGCTTATTTCGGGGGGCAGGCTACGAGCAGTACTTC.

V usage is TRBV5-1 and J usage is TRBJ2-2; D possibly corresponds to TRBD2 (6 bases). Germline CDR1 reads SGHRS; CDR2 reads YFSETQ. Trimming stripped 3 bases from V and 2 bases from J, with 17 bases between. CDR3 length equals 17 residues. CDR3 in amino acids: CASSWGLGVLNTGELFF. DNA of the CDR3: TGCGCCAGCAGCTGGGGACTGGGGGTTCTAAACACCGGGGAGCTGTTTTTT.

A single count supports this clone. This chain uses TRBV2 with TRBJ2-1; TRBD1 matches at 7 bases. Germline V CDR1 and CDR2: SNHLY, FYNNEI. Unmatched junction bases numbered 2, after V lost 5 bases and J lost 4 bases. The length of the CDR3 is 13 residues. The CDR3 loop is CASSLQGYNEQFF. In DNA, the CDR3 is TGTGCCAGCAGTTTACAGGGGTACAATGAGCAGTTCTTC. The whole variable domain, remainder taken from reference TRBV2 and TRBJ2-1, is EPEVTQTPSHQVTQMGQEVILRCVPISNHLYFYWYRQILGQKVEFLVSFYNNEISEKSEIFDDQFSVERPDGSNFTLKIRSTKLEDSAMYFCASSLQGYNEQFFGPGTRLTVL.

DNA of the CDR3: TGTGCCAGCAGGAGGAACCTAGCGGGAGTTTTGAAGGGTCGGGCAGATACGCAGTATTTT. Protein sequence: CASRRNLAGVLKGRADTQYF. V gene TRBV7-3 combines with J gene TRBJ2-3; 10 positions agree with TRBD2. CDR1 is SGHTA and CDR2 is FQGTGA in the germline V gene. The CDR3 totals 20 residues. V lost 6 bases, J lost 4 bases, and 22 bases stayed unmatched.

V usage is TRBV18 and J usage is TRBJ1-3; D not certain. There are 15 residues in the CDR3. Germline lookup yields CDR1 KGHSH and CDR2 LQKENI. V dropped 3 bases and J dropped 3 bases, with 12 bases sitting between them. CDR3 sequence reads: CASSPQLGLGNTIYF. The CDR3 DNA follows: TGTGCCAGCTCACCCCAGCTCGGCCTTGGAAACACCATATATTTT.

The gene calls are TRBV4-3 and TRBJ2-5; D is unresolved. Germline V gene lookup returns CDR1 LGHNA and CDR2 YSLEER. Trimming removed 0 bases at V and 5 bases at J, with 13 bases between. The CDR3 has 15 amino acids. The CDR3 loop is CASSQDFKARETQYF. Here the CDR3 DNA reads TGCGCCAGCAGCCAAGATTTTAAGGCGAGGGAGACCCAGTACTTC.